A single T cell receptor beta chain is shown here with its context. The CDR3 covers 12 residues. Germline CDR1 reads MNHNS; CDR2 reads SASEGT. With 2 bases clipped from V and 11 bases from J, the junction kept 3 bases outside the gene matches. TCRdb processed the 5' RACE reads anew with MiXCR; each CDR3 protein has one entry. The sample holds about 54,000 distinct CDR3 sequences, roughly 17% seen once. The receptor was isolated from a female donor with breast cancer. The chain couples TRBV6-1 to TRBJ1-5; 7 nucleotides match TRBD1. The sequencing input was naive CD4+ T cells sorted from blood. Subset denoted: naive CD4+ T cells, CD4+CD45RA+CD25-. CDR3 DNA: TGTGCCAGCAGTGAACCGACAGGGTCCCAGCATTTT. Its translation is CASSEPTGSQHF.